This TCR beta chain was obtained from a study of blood T cells in healthy people across ages. Findings and caveats of the study: Older age coincided with a roughly linear decline in TCR beta diversity per million T cells.

Drawing of peripheral blood yielded ten milliliters from each donor. The CDR3 has 13 amino acids. Trimming took 6 bases from V and 1 from J; bases not matched to a gene: 3. CDR1 is DFQATT, CDR2 SNEGSKA, per germline (reference sequence). Concerning this clonotype: The target antigen is unknown.

Combining a sample-barcoded 5' primer with a J-beta primer mix, a second PCR ran for roughly 7 to 12 cycles. TCRdb analysed the 5' RACE reads with MiXCR anew, one entry per CDR3 protein. The table lists roughly 1,800,000 distinct CDR3 sequences, about 49% of them singletons, with less than 2.5% in the top ten. The rearrangement joins TRBV20-1 to TRBJ2-3, with 8 bases aligning to TRBD2. Input material: blood. The source is a woman between 40 and 55 years old in good health. CDR3 nucleotide sequence: TGCAGTGCCAGGACTAGCCGCACAGATACGCAGTATTTT. Translated, it gives CSARTSRTDTQYF.